These T cell receptor beta chains were read from a single sample in a study of blood T cell repertoires in COVID-19. Here immunoSEQ multiplex PCR was the method, and the copy in TCRdb shows in-frame clones only, minus some. The table includes 250,000 or so clones, 91% detected once. The sample comprised PBMCs or T cells enriched from blood (not recorded which). All receptors derive from a human donor in a cohort exposed to, infected with or recovered from COVID-19 (not recorded which). The donor label of this sample is uncertain. Both conserved end residues are part of each CDR3. The D gene is left open where the match is weak. Where a row states a size, it is once, few, many or the class of an expanded clone; other rows omit it.

v_call	clone_size	j_call	d_call	cdr3_aa	cdr3_nt
TRBV3-1/TRBV3-2	.	TRBJ1-4	TRBD1	CASSPSGQGWGKLFF	TGTGCCAGCAGCCCGTCGGGACAGGGGTGGGGAAAACTGTTTTTT
TRBV5-6	.	TRBJ1-1	.	CASSLEGAEGDTEAFF	TGTGCCAGCAGCTTGGAAGGGGCTGAAGGAGACACTGAAGCTTTCTTT
TRBV5-1	once	TRBJ2-5	.	CASSLESRAEETQYF	TGCGCCAGCAGCTTGGAATCCAGGGCTGAAGAGACCCAGTACTTC
TRBV21-1	.	TRBJ1-1	.	CASSNQATNTEAFF	TGTGCCAGCAGCAACCAAGCCACGAACACTGAAGCTTTCTTT
TRBV19	few	TRBJ1-1	.	CASSMAFGKNTEAFF	TGTGCCAGTAGTATGGCGTTCGGGAAGAACACTGAAGCTTTCTTT
TRBV10-3	.	TRBJ1-3	TRBD1	CAISADWGQASSGNTIYF	TGTGCCATCAGTGCGGATTGGGGACAGGCTAGCTCTGGAAACACCATATATTTT
TRBV18	.	TRBJ2-7	.	CASSPQSTYEQYF	TGTGCCAGCTCACCCCAGTCAACCTACGAGCAGTACTTC
TRBV30	.	TRBJ1-2	TRBD1	CAWETGTGDYGYTF	TGTGCCTGGGAAACCGGGACAGGGGACTATGGCTACACCTTC
TRBV7-8	.	TRBJ2-7	.	CASSLRGKSGEQYF	TGTGCCAGCAGCTTACGTGGGAAGAGCGGCGAGCAGTACTTC
TRBV19	.	TRBJ1-2	.	CASIRGTNYGYTF	TGTGCCAGTATTCGGGGAACTAACTATGGCTACACCTTC
TRBV4-1	few	TRBJ2-7	.	CASSLSAGPSYEQYF	TGCGCCAGCAGTCTCTCAGCGGGCCCCTCCTACGAGCAGTACTTC
TRBV9	.	TRBJ1-1	TRBD1	CASSTPRGEAFF	TGTGCCAGCAGCACCCCCAGGGGGGAAGCTTTCTTT
TRBV11-3	.	TRBJ2-1	TRBD2	CASSPAGTSGYNEQFF	TGTGCCAGCAGCCCAGCAGGGACTAGCGGCTACAATGAGCAGTTCTTC
TRBV6-5	.	TRBJ1-1	.	CASSSGNTEAFF	TGTGCCAGCAGTTCAGGGAACACTGAAGCTTTCTTT
TRBV7-9	.	TRBJ2-7	.	CAIPYQGPYEQYF	TGTGCCATCCCCTACCAGGGGCCTTACGAGCAGTACTTC
TRBV5-6	.	TRBJ2-7	TRBD1	CASSLWGTGDNEQYF	TGTGCCAGCAGCCTGTGGGGGACAGGGGACAACGAGCAGTACTTC
TRBV5-8	.	TRBJ2-2	.	CASSLGAGSTGELFF	TGTGCCAGCAGCTTGGGTGCAGGATCCACCGGGGAGCTGTTTTTT
TRBV19	.	TRBJ1-3	TRBD1	CASSPRGTGSSASGNTIYF	TGTGCCAGTAGTCCGAGGGGGACAGGGTCTTCTGCTTCTGGAAACACCATATATTTT
TRBV30	once	TRBJ1-3	.	CAWSPGNTIYF	TGTGCCTGGAGTCCGGGAAACACCATATATTTT
TRBV5-6	.	TRBJ1-5	.	CASSRQVNSNQPQHF	TGTGCCAGCAGCCGACAGGTTAATAGCAATCAGCCCCAGCATTTT
TRBV18	.	TRBJ2-3	.	CASSPGADTQYF	TGTGCCAGCTCACCAGGGGCGGATACGCAGTATTTT
TRBV28	.	TRBJ1-2	TRBD1	CASSFRDSLYGYTF	TGTGCCAGCAGCTTCCGGGACAGTCTCTATGGCTACACCTTC
TRBV13	.	TRBJ2-7	TRBD2	CASSHSARGNYEQYF	TGTGCCAGCAGCCACAGCGCGCGGGGGAACTACGAGCAGTACTTC
TRBV30	.	TRBJ2-1	TRBD1	CAWRGQGARLYEQFF	TGTGCCTGGAGGGGGCAGGGGGCTCGTCTGTATGAGCAGTTCTTC
TRBV12-3/TRBV12-4	.	TRBJ2-7	.	CASSSMTIYEQYF	TGTGCCAGCAGTTCGATGACAATCTACGAGCAGTACTTC
TRBV5-1	.	TRBJ2-1	.	CASSFGTLENEQFF	TGCGCCAGCAGCTTCGGGACTCTAGAAAATGAGCAGTTCTTC
TRBV7-3	.	TRBJ2-1	.	CASSLMSPGNEQFF	TGTGCCAGCAGCTTAATGAGTCCCGGCAATGAGCAGTTCTTC
TRBV2	.	TRBJ2-4	TRBD2	CASKWTSGENIQYF	TGTGCCAGCAAGTGGACTAGCGGTGAAAACATTCAGTACTTC
TRBV7-9	.	TRBJ1-2	.	CASSLPVESEDGYTF	TGTGCCAGCAGCCTACCTGTGGAGTCGGAAGATGGCTACACCTTC
TRBV18	.	TRBJ1-1	.	CASSLDTLNTEAFF	TGTGCCAGCTCACTAGACACCTTGAACACTGAAGCTTTCTTT
TRBV5-1	.	TRBJ2-5	.	CASSLEIKGDQETQYF	TGCGCCAGCAGCTTAGAGATCAAAGGGGACCAAGAGACCCAGTACTTC
TRBV5-1	.	TRBJ2-2	TRBD2	CASSKGGWSGGLNTGELFF	TGCGCCAGCAGCAAAGGTGGGTGGAGCGGGGGCCTGAACACCGGGGAGCTGTTTTTT
TRBV21-1	.	TRBJ1-1	.	CASSKRKQGDSTEAFF	TGTGCCAGCAGCAAACGCAAACAGGGGGACAGCACTGAAGCTTTCTTT
TRBV7-9	.	TRBJ2-1	.	CASSLEASSYNEQFF	TGTGCCAGCAGCTTAGAGGCTAGCTCCTACAATGAGCAGTTCTTC
TRBV7-9	.	TRBJ1-1	TRBD1	CASSWTGGGFTEAFF	TGTGCCAGCAGCTGGACAGGGGGCGGGTTCACTGAAGCTTTCTTT
TRBV4-3	.	TRBJ2-2	.	CASSQDRAGLTGELFF	TGCGCCAGCAGCCAAGACCGGGCAGGGTTGACCGGGGAGCTGTTTTTT
TRBV7-2	.	TRBJ2-3	TRBD1	CASSSLGQGFADTQYF	TGTGCCAGCAGCTCATTGGGACAGGGGTTTGCAGATACGCAGTATTTT
TRBV20-1	many	TRBJ1-1	.	CSAPGERAFF	TGCAGTGCCCCAGGGGAGAGAGCTTTCTTT
TRBV5-6	.	TRBJ1-5	.	CASSAAVNQPQHF	TGTGCCAGCAGCGCGGCAGTTAATCAGCCCCAGCATTTT
TRBV6-5	.	TRBJ2-3	TRBD1	CASSQQGTSTDTQYF	TGTGCCAGCAGTCAACAGGGGACGAGCACAGATACGCAGTATTTT
TRBV4-1	.	TRBJ2-1	TRBD2	CASSPRLAVGIDEQFF	TGCGCCAGCAGCCCCCGACTAGCGGTTGGGATTGATGAGCAGTTCTTC
TRBV11-2	.	TRBJ2-4	.	CASSLDQGPGYF	TGTGCCAGCAGCTTAGATCAAGGCCCGGGGTACTTC
TRBV9	.	TRBJ1-2	TRBD1	CASSVGTGDNYGYTF	TGTGCCAGCAGCGTAGGAACAGGGGATAACTATGGCTACACCTTC
TRBV5-1	.	TRBJ1-1	TRBD1	CASSPGQKVAITEAFF	TGCGCCAGCAGCCCGGGACAGAAAGTGGCGATCACTGAAGCTTTCTTT
TRBV25-1	.	TRBJ2-3	.	CASSEAWGPDTQYF	TGTGCCAGCAGTGAGGCCTGGGGCCCAGATACGCAGTATTTT
TRBV5-1	once	TRBJ2-3	TRBD2	CASSLGTSGDTQYF	TGCGCCAGCAGCTTAGGGACTAGCGGAGATACGCAGTATTTT